Listed below are T cell receptor beta chains from one sample, sequenced in a study of T cell repertoires in ileal Crohn's disease. Repertoires were generated with immunoSEQ multiplex PCR, while TCRdb's copy carries only in-frame clones and drops some. The table records 4,000 to 5,000 clones, 72% of them present only once. The sample consisted of ileal tissue. These receptors were obtained from an adult with Crohn's disease. Both conserved end residues are part of each CDR3. Fields, in order: J gene, clone size, D gene, V gene, CDR3 length, CDR3 protein, CDR3 DNA. A D gene is named only where the DNA matches it firmly. The size of a clone is reported for some rows only, either as once, few or many, or as a class for expanded clones.

j_call: TRBJ2-7; clone_size: .; d_call: .; v_call: TRBV5-1; cdr3_length: 14; cdr3_aa: CASSLQTASYEQYF; cdr3_nt: TGCGCCAGCAGCTTGCAAACCGCCTCCTACGAGCAGTACTTC
j_call: TRBJ2-6; clone_size: .; d_call: .; v_call: TRBV19; cdr3_length: 14; cdr3_aa: CASTEIGGANVLTF; cdr3_nt: TGTGCCAGTACCGAAATTGGGGGGGCCAACGTCCTGACTTTC
j_call: TRBJ2-1; clone_size: .; d_call: TRBD2; v_call: TRBV7-9; cdr3_length: 16; cdr3_aa: CASSSPTSGAGDEQFF; cdr3_nt: TGTGCCAGCAGCTCCCCAACTAGCGGGGCGGGCGATGAGCAGTTCTTC
j_call: TRBJ2-7; clone_size: .; d_call: .; v_call: TRBV7-2; cdr3_length: 16; cdr3_aa: CASSPARAGIPYEQYF; cdr3_nt: TGTGCCAGCAGCCCCGCAAGGGCAGGGATCCCCTACGAGCAGTACTTC
j_call: TRBJ2-7; clone_size: .; d_call: TRBD2; v_call: TRBV5-1; cdr3_length: 15; cdr3_aa: CASSPRTRDTDEQYF; cdr3_nt: TGCGCCAGCAGCCCACGGACTAGAGATACTGACGAGCAGTACTTC
j_call: TRBJ2-7; clone_size: .; d_call: .; v_call: TRBV13; cdr3_length: 12; cdr3_aa: CASRGPPYEQYF; cdr3_nt: TGTGCCAGCAGGGGGCCCCCCTACGAGCAGTACTTC
j_call: TRBJ2-5; clone_size: .; d_call: .; v_call: TRBV10-1; cdr3_length: 13; cdr3_aa: CASSQGIQETQYF; cdr3_nt: TGCGCCAGCAGCCAGGGGATTCAAGAGACCCAGTACTTC
j_call: TRBJ1-2; clone_size: large; d_call: .; v_call: TRBV9; cdr3_length: 13; cdr3_aa: CASSLDYRDGYTF; cdr3_nt: TGTGCCAGCAGCCTGGACTACAGGGACGGCTACACCTTC
j_call: TRBJ2-7; clone_size: .; d_call: TRBD1; v_call: TRBV6-1; cdr3_length: 14; cdr3_aa: CASKGQGVLYEQYF; cdr3_nt: TGTGCCAGCAAGGGACAGGGGGTCCTCTACGAGCAGTACTTC
j_call: TRBJ1-2; clone_size: .; d_call: .; v_call: TRBV7-2; cdr3_length: 14; cdr3_aa: CASSLGRGGYGYTF; cdr3_nt: TGTGCCAGCAGCTTAGGGAGGGGAGGCTATGGCTACACCTTC